Described below is a single T cell receptor (beta chain) sequence and its context. The sample is drawn from a study of cytomegalovirus exposure and HLA in healthy donors. Study background: From HLA-typed donors, an early data release held around 80 million unique TCRs.

The PCR had 60 Vbeta and 13 Jbeta primers. The protocol was immunoSEQ multiplex PCR, while the TCRdb copy is restricted to in-frame clones and leaves out a portion. The table shows around 130,000 clones, with 81% occurring only once. The CDR3 covers 17 residues. Germline CDR1 LGHNA, CDR2 YSLEER. The junction had 2 bases not matched to a gene; V was cut back by 1 base and J by 2 bases. What was sequenced was PBMCs. The receptor's source is a man aged 35-49 years in good health and CMV-seronegative. The chain carries TRBV4-3 and TRBJ2-2; 12 nucleotides line up with TRBD2. The CDR3 DNA sequence: TGCGCCAGCAGCCAAGCTAGCGGGGGGGCTAACACCGGGGAGCTGTTTTTT. As protein: CASSQASGGANTGELFF.